These 32 T cell receptor beta chains share one sample of origin, sequenced in a study of neurological immune-mediated disorders. Time point in this sample: longitudinal time-point 2. TCRdb redid the calling of the 5' RACE reads with MiXCR, one entry per CDR3 protein. The data contain about 90,000 distinct CDR3 sequences, 13% of them singletons. Material: PBMCs. The source is a female donor with HTLV-1-associated myelopathy (HAM/TSP).

At least ten counts were recorded for this clonotype. This chain links TRBV20-1 with TRBJ1-3; D possibly corresponds to TRBD1 (6 bases). The CDR3 consists of 15 residues. CDR1 is DFQATT, CDR2 SNEGSKA, per germline (reference sequence). The V and J ends lost 0 bases and 3 bases respectively, with 12 bases between them. CDR3 in amino acids: CSAREGGEGGNTIYF. As DNA, the CDR3 is TGCAGTGCTAGAGAAGGGGGGGAAGGTGGAAACACCATATATTTT.

By proportion, this clonotype is medium-sized. This chain joins TRBV9 and TRBJ2-3, with D tentatively TRBD2 (6 bases). This CDR3 comprises 14 residues. V was clipped by 3 bases and J by 4 bases, with 12 bases between them. Per the germline V gene, CDR1 is SGDLS and CDR2 is YYNGEE. In DNA, the CDR3 is TGTGCCAGCAGCGCGAGCAGGGAGGCAGATACGCAGTATTTT. Protein sequence: CASSASREADTQYF.

This clonotype was counted at least ten times. This chain joins TRBV20-1 and TRBJ1-5; 10 bases are shared with TRBD1. Trimming removed 4 bases from V and 7 bases from J; junction bases left unmatched: 10. Germline CDR1 is DFQATT and CDR2 is SNEGSKA (reference sequence). This CDR3 is 15 amino acids long. The CDR3 DNA reads TGCAGTGCTACAAAAACCGGGACAGGGGTGCAGCCCCAGCATTTT. Translating gives CSATKTGTGVQPQHF.

The rearrangement uses TRBV12-3 or TRBV12-4 and TRBJ1-5; D remains ambiguous. This CDR3 has 16 amino acids. Deletions cut 1 base from V and 3 bases from J, with 13 bases between. CDR3 DNA sequence: TGTGCCAGCAGTTTAGTTGGGTTTGGGGACAATCAGCCCCAGCATTTT. Translation: CASSLVGFGDNQPQHF.

This clonotype came up many times. The chain links TRBV9 to TRBJ2-2; D tentatively fits TRBD1 or TRBD2 (5 bases each). This CDR3 is built from 16 residues. V was trimmed by 3 bases and J by 5 bases, leaving 17 bases between them. The germline gives CDR1 SGDLS, CDR2 YYNGEE. CDR3 nucleotide sequence: TGTGCCAGCAGCGGTCAGGGAAGTCGGGGAACCGGGGAGCTGTTTTTT. Its translation: CASSGQGSRGTGELFF.

This chain connects TRBV3-1 to TRBJ2-1, with D possibly TRBD2 on 6 matching bases. The CDR3 loop spans 16 amino acids. The V end lost 6 bases, the J end lost 2 bases, and 17 bases lay between the germline ends. Germline CDR1 LGHDT, CDR2 YNNKEL (reference sequence). CDR3 DNA sequence: TGTGCCAGCAGACCCCGGGGAGGAGACGCCTACAATGAGCAGTTCTTC. Amino acids: CASRPRGGDAYNEQFF.

This clonotype was recorded at least ten times. The V call is TRBV10-3, the J call TRBJ2-4, with a possible D match to TRBD1 (5 bases). Germline CDR1 reads ENHRY; CDR2 reads SYGVKD. The length of the CDR3 is 15 residues. Trimming took off 4 bases at V and 0 bases at J, with 10 bases between the two ends. The CDR3 nucleotides are TGTGCCATCAGTGTGGACACGGCAGCCAAAAACATTCAGTACTTC. Translation: CAISVDTAAKNIQYF.

This clonotype was recorded at least ten times. The chain has TRBV7-2 and TRBJ2-1, with TRBD2 matching 10 bases. Unmatched junction bases numbered 3, after V lost 0 bases and J lost 7 bases. Germline V gene sequence: CDR1 SGHTA, CDR2 FQGNSA. The CDR3 is 15 amino acids. CDR3 sequence: CASSLAAGGPNEQFF. The CDR3 region has the DNA TGTGCCAGCAGCTTAGCAGCGGGGGGGCCGAATGAGCAGTTCTTC.

This clonotype was seen at least ten times. The chain couples TRBV5-1 to TRBJ2-2, with 12 bases matching TRBD2. V lost 7 bases to trimming and J lost 0 bases; unmatched junction nucleotides: 1. The CDR3 runs 15 residues. Per germline, CDR1 SGHRS and CDR2 YFSETQ. CDR3 DNA sequence: TGCGCCAGCTCTAGCGGGGGGGCGAACACCGGGGAGCTGTTTTTT. This encodes CASSSGGANTGELFF.

The chain uses TRBV20-1 and TRBJ2-3; D tentatively reads TRBD1 or TRBD2 (6 bases each). The CDR3 runs to 14 residues. Per germline, CDR1 DFQATT and CDR2 SNEGSKA (reference sequence). V was pared by 1 base and J by 3 bases, with 11 bases between. CDR3 sequence reads: CSARVGGGTDTQYF. As DNA, the CDR3 is TGCAGTGCTAGAGTAGGAGGGGGGACAGATACGCAGTATTTT.

At least ten counts were recorded for this clonotype. This chain connects TRBV28 to TRBJ2-6, with TRBD1 identical over 12 bases. The germline V gene has CDR1 MDHEN and CDR2 SYDVKM. The CDR3 loop spans 24 amino acids. V lost 6 bases, J lost 0 bases, and 24 bases stayed unmatched. The CDR3 spells CASSHPLGSGQGALASSGANVLTF. The CDR3 DNA is TGTGCCAGCAGCCACCCCCTTGGCTCGGGACAGGGGGCTTTGGCCTCCTCTGGGGCCAACGTCCTGACTTTC. Based on the CDR3 plus reference TRBV28 and TRBJ2-6, the full variable domain is DVKVTQSSRYLVKRTGEKVFLECVQDMDHENMFWYRQDPGLGLRLIYFSYDVKMKEKGDIPEGYSVSREKKERFSLILESASTNQTSMYLCASSHPLGSGQGALASSGANVLTFGAGSRLTVL.

In this sample, this clonotype turned up many times. The chain has TRBV12-3 or TRBV12-4 and TRBJ1-1; D remains ambiguous. The length of the CDR3 is 14 residues. V was pared by 6 bases and J by 3 bases, with 14 bases between. The DNA of the CDR3 is TGTGCCAGCAGCCCGACCTCGGAGCACACTGAAGCTTTCTTT. This codes for CASSPTSEHTEAFF.

This clonotype has at least ten counts. The rearrangement links TRBV5-1 to TRBJ2-7; D possibly corresponds to TRBD2 (6 bases). Germline values: CDR1 SGHRS, CDR2 YFSETQ. This CDR3 has 14 residues. The germline V and J ends were trimmed by 4 bases and 3 bases, with 14 bases remaining between them. CDR3 protein: CASSPSGLNYEQYF. The CDR3 DNA is TGCGCCAGCAGCCCTTCGGGACTCAACTACGAGCAGTACTTC.

This clonotype was picked up many times. This chain connects TRBV6-5 to TRBJ2-7, with D possibly matching TRBD1 (7 bases). The ends were cut back, 2 bases at V and 4 bases at J, with 9 bases in the middle. Germline CDR1 and CDR2: MNHEY and SVGAGI. This CDR3 is built from 13 residues. CDR3 bases: TGTGCCAGCAGTTACCCAGGGGGGTACGAGCAGTACTTC. Its translation is CASSYPGGYEQYF.

This clonotype has at least ten counts. J is TRBJ2-7 and V is TRBV4-2; TRBD2 matches at 9 bases. This CDR3 has 16 amino acids. Looked up from germline, CDR1 is LGHNA and CDR2 is YNFKEQ. V was pared by 0 bases and J by 6 bases, with 9 bases of the junction left unmatched. DNA for the CDR3: TGTGCCAGCAGCCAAGATCATGCGGGGGGGCCGGGCGAGCAGTACTTC. This translates into CASSQDHAGGPGEQYF.

The chain combines TRBV10-2 with TRBJ2-7; 8 nucleotides align to TRBD1. The J segment lost 6 bases and the V segment lost 6 bases, leaving 7 bases of the junction unmatched. The CDR3 covers 13 residues. Per the germline V gene, CDR1 is WSHSY and CDR2 is SAAADI. DNA of the CDR3: TGCGCCAGCAGCTCGGGACAGGTGAGCGAGCAGTACTTC. It is translated as CASSSGQVSEQYF.

As concerns this clonotype: A much larger clone sits a single nucleotide away, making a read error possible. The chain couples TRBV5-4 to TRBJ2-3, with TRBD2 matching over 7 bases. The CDR3 consists of 15 residues. V trimming: 2 bases; J trimming: 0 bases; junction bases outside the gene matches: 3. Germline CDR1 reads SGHNT; CDR2 reads YYREEE (reference sequence). Here the CDR3 DNA reads TGTGCCAGCAGCTTAAGCGGGATAAGCACAGATACGCAGTATTTT. It codes for CASSLSGISTDTQYF.

This clonotype was counted many times. This chain uses TRBV12-3 or TRBV12-4 with TRBJ2-1, with D perhaps TRBD1 (5 bases). The CDR3 totals 15 residues. The ends were cut back, 4 bases at V and 0 bases at J, with 10 bases in the middle. CDR3 in amino acids: CASSSIDSSYNEQFF. CDR3 nucleotide sequence: TGTGCCAGCAGTTCTATAGACAGCTCCTACAATGAGCAGTTCTTC.

The chain combines TRBV4-1 with TRBJ2-1; D unclear. CDR3 length equals 13 residues. The germline V gene encodes CDR1 MGHRA and CDR2 YSYEKL. Trimming removed 1 base from V and 5 bases from J, with 6 bases in between. The CDR3 spells CASSQGLNNEQFF. CDR3 coding DNA: TGCGCCAGCAGCCAAGGGTTGAACAATGAGCAGTTCTTC.

Ten or more counts support this clonotype. The chain links TRBV7-2 to TRBJ2-1, with D perhaps matching TRBD1 (6 bases). Germline lookup yields CDR1 SGHTA and CDR2 FQGNSA. Trimming took off 7 bases at V and 3 bases at J, with 10 bases between the two ends. The CDR3 is 13 residues long. The CDR3 bases are TGTGCCAGCAAAGGACAGTTCTACAATGAGCAGTTCTTC. As protein: CASKGQFYNEQFF. Full variable domain (missing parts from reference TRBV7-2 and TRBJ2-1): GAGVSQSPSNKVTEKGKDVELRCDPISGHTALYWYRQSLGQGLEFLIYFQGNSAPDKSGLPSDRFSAERTGGSVSTLTIQRTQQEDSAVYLCASKGQFYNEQFFGPGTRLTVL.

The chain combines TRBV7-6 with TRBJ2-7; no firm D call. The CDR3 loop spans 13 amino acids. V was shortened by 4 bases and J by 4 bases, with 11 bases between the two germline ends. Germline loops: CDR1 SGHVS, CDR2 FNYEAQ. CDR3 in amino acids: CASSWQEPYEQYF. CDR3 nucleotide sequence: TGTGCCAGCAGCTGGCAGGAACCGTACGAGCAGTACTTC.

This clonotype has more than one count but fewer than ten. The chain carries TRBV5-1 and TRBJ1-2; 7 bases align to TRBD1. With V trimmed by 3 bases and J by 4 bases, 6 bases remained unmatched. The CDR3 sequence is 14 residues long. From germline, CDR1 is SGHRS and CDR2 YFSETQ. The CDR3 nucleotides read TGCGCCAGCAGCTCTACAGGGGAGGGCTATGGCTACACCTTC. As protein: CASSSTGEGYGYTF.

The chain recombines TRBV12-3 or TRBV12-4 with TRBJ1-2, with 8 bases lining up with TRBD1. The CDR3 spans 13 residues. V dropped 3 bases and J dropped 12; count of bases not matched to a gene: 9. The CDR3 nucleotides read TGTGCCAGCAGTTTGGGACAGGATCGTTGGGACACCTTC. This gives the protein CASSLGQDRWDTF.

This clonotype was seen ten or more times. The CDR3 DNA reads TGTGCCAGCAGTCTTGGGTCAGAAGGAATAGCGACCCAGTACTTC. It encodes CASSLGSEGIATQYF. V is TRBV28 and J is TRBJ2-5, with D uncertain. This CDR3 spans 15 amino acids. Germline CDR1 is MDHEN and CDR2 is SYDVKM. The ends were cut back, 5 bases at V and 7 bases at J, with 20 bases in the middle.

In this sample, this clonotype turned up many times. The chain recombines TRBV5-8 with TRBJ2-7; 7 nucleotides match TRBD1. The CDR3 consists of 14 residues. Germline assignment: CDR1 SGHTS and CDR2 YDEGEE. The ends lost 4 bases at V and 2 bases at J; junction bases unmatched: 6. The CDR3 reads CASSLYRGPYEQYF. CDR3 nucleotides: TGTGCCAGCAGCCTTTACAGGGGTCCCTACGAGCAGTACTTC.

This clonotype appeared many times. This sequence joins TRBV6-5 and TRBJ1-1; D is undetermined. Trimming pared 0 bases from V and 3 bases from J, leaving 11 bases between. The CDR3 consists of 15 residues. Per the germline V gene, CDR1 is MNHEY and CDR2 is SVGAGI. CDR3 coding DNA: TGTGCCAGCAGTTACTCTCCGGGTGGGGACACTGAAGCTTTCTTT. It encodes CASSYSPGGDTEAFF.

This chain uses TRBV11-2 with TRBJ1-2; D remains ambiguous. V was pared by 7 bases and J by 0 bases, with 6 bases between. The germline CDR1 and CDR2 sequences are SGHAT and FQNNGV. CDR3 length: 12 residues. The CDR3 reads CASNQANYGYTF. The CDR3 nucleotides are TGTGCCAGCAACCAGGCTAACTATGGCTACACCTTC.

This clonotype has ten or more counts. This chain connects TRBV5-1 to TRBJ2-3; 8 bases map to TRBD2. CDR1 SGHRS and CDR2 YFSETQ come from the germline V gene. The J segment lost 0 bases and the V segment lost 3 bases, leaving 3 bases of the junction unmatched. The CDR3 covers 15 residues. In DNA form, the CDR3 reads TGCGCCAGCAGCTCCGAGCGGGGGAGCACAGATACGCAGTATTTT. This translates into CASSSERGSTDTQYF. Together with reference TRBV5-1 and TRBJ2-3, the CDR3 gives the full variable domain: KAGVTQTPRYLIKTRGQQVTLSCSPISGHRSVSWYQQTPGQGLQFLFEYFSETQRNKGNFPGRFSGRQFSNSRSEMNVSTLELGDSALYLCASSSERGSTDTQYFGPGTRLTVL.

This clonotype showed up many times. This chain links TRBV6-4 with TRBJ2-2; D gene unclear. The V and J ends lost 0 bases and 4 bases respectively, with 3 bases between them. Germline V CDR1 and CDR2: MRHNA, SNTAGT. The CDR3 totals 13 residues. CDR3 DNA sequence: TGTGCCAGCAGTGACTCAACCACCGGGGAGCTGTTTTTT. It is translated as CASSDSTTGELFF.

There are many counts of this clonotype. V and J are TRBV5-1 and TRBJ1-5; tentative D call: TRBD1 (5 bases). With 3 bases removed from V and 5 bases from J, the gap between germline ends came to 9 bases. CDR3 length equals 13 residues. Germline assignment: CDR1 SGHRS and CDR2 YFSETQ. CDR3 in amino acids: CASSSQGDQPQHF. Written as DNA, the CDR3 is TGCGCCAGCAGCTCGCAGGGAGATCAGCCCCAGCATTTT.

Notes on this clonotype: A junction end diverges from the germline sequence, so it may reflect a read error. This chain uses TRBV10-3 with TRBJ2-1; D not certain. CDR1 ENHRY and CDR2 SYGVKD come from the germline V gene. The CDR3 totals 13 residues. CDR3 coding DNA: TGTGCCATCATTGAGCGAGGAGAGAATGAGCAGTTCTTC. It translates to CAIIERGENEQFF.

As concerns this clonotype: It may be a read error: a sequence one base away is much more abundant. The V and J genes are TRBV5-1 and TRBJ2-3; perhaps TRBD1 as D (5 bases). The germline gives CDR1 SGHRS, CDR2 YFSETQ. This CDR3 region has 14 residues. V was shortened by 2 bases and J by 2 bases, with 9 bases between the two germline ends. CDR3 nucleotides: TGCGCCAGCAGCTTATACAGGAACACAGATACGCAGTATTTT. Translating gives CASSLYRNTDTQYF.